The present TCR beta chain was sequenced within a study of blood T cell repertoires in COVID-19. Study details: COVID-19 samples from acute and convalescent phases originated in the United States, Italy and Spain. From T cells, B-cell-depleted T cells, or PBMCs came the material, which was cDNA or gDNA.

Only in-frame clones appear in the TCRdb table, and some are missing; sequencing was by immunoSEQ multiplex PCR. The top ten clones hold under 5% of a sample with 50,000 to 55,000 clones, about 87% of them seen once. Trimming cost V 0 bases and J 8 bases, with 19 bases left between them. From germline, CDR1 is MNHEY and CDR2 SVGAGI. The CDR3 covers 16 residues. The sequence derives from a man in his fifties with acute or convalescent COVID-19. This chain connects TRBV6-5 to TRBJ1-2, with D possibly TRBD1 on 5 matching bases. The sequenced material came from peripheral blood. Here the CDR3 reads CASSYSAGPRVRGYTF. The CDR3 DNA follows: TGTGCCAGCAGTTACTCAGCAGGGCCTAGAGTTCGAGGCTACACCTTC.